This is a list of T cell receptor beta chains from one sample in a study of blood T cell repertoires in COVID-19. TCRdb's copy holds only in-frame clones and misses some; the assay was immunoSEQ multiplex PCR. This table has about 300,000 clones, about 87% appearing once. The sequenced sample was peripheral blood. The receptors shown here come from a man in his 70s with acute or convalescent COVID-19. Both conserved end residues are part of each CDR3. The order of the fields is V gene, clone size, CDR3 length, D gene, J gene, CDR3 DNA, CDR3 protein. D genes are given only for firm matches. Clone size is given for some rows only: seen once, a few or many times, or a class if the clone is expanded.

>TRBV28|.|17|TRBD1|TRBJ1-1
TGTGCCAGCAGTCCCCCCCCCGGACAGGGTAGGAACACTGAAGCTTTCTTT
CASSPPPGQGRNTEAFF
>TRBV7-3|.|13|TRBD1|TRBJ2-1
TGTGCCAGCAGCTTAAGTCCGGGACAGGGACAGTTCTTC
CASSLSPGQGQFF
>TRBV10-3|.|12|.|TRBJ2-7
TGTGCCGCCTCCGCGAGGGCCCACGAGCAGTACTTC
CAASARAHEQYF
>TRBV18|.|11|.|TRBJ2-7
TGTGCCAGCTCAATTACCTACGAGCAGTACTTC
CASSITYEQYF
>TRBV11-2|.|13|.|TRBJ1-2
TGTGCCAGCACCTCTCCCTTGAGCTATGGCTACACCTTC
CASTSPLSYGYTF
>TRBV5-8|once|17|.|TRBJ1-1
TGTGCCAGCAGCTCCGGGACAAGCGCTCAAGGGGGCACTGAAGCTTTCTTT
CASSSGTSAQGGTEAFF
>TRBV19|.|14|.|TRBJ2-1
TGTGCCAGTAGTGCAGCCGGGACAACAAATGAGCAGTTCTTC
CASSAAGTTNEQFF
>TRBV7-9|.|13|.|TRBJ1-4
TGTGCCAGCAGCTTAAGGGGGGGCAGCGTACTGTTTTTT
CASSLRGGSVLFF
>TRBV18|.|17|.|TRBJ2-1
TGTGCCAGCTCACCAAGAGCGCCAGGGTACTCCTACAATGAGCAGTTCTTC
CASSPRAPGYSYNEQFF
>TRBV7-9|.|15|.|TRBJ1-1
TGTGCCAGCAGCTTAGAACGCAGGGGCTGGACTGAAGCTTTCTTT
CASSLERRGWTEAFF
>TRBV24-1|.|14|.|TRBJ2-1
TGTGCCACCAGTGATATTCGCTCCTACAATGAGCAGTTCTTC
CATSDIRSYNEQFF
>TRBV28|.|14|.|TRBJ2-5
TGTGCCAGCAGTACCCGGAGGGGGGGAGAGACCCAGTACTTC
CASSTRRGGETQYF
>TRBV28|.|14|TRBD1|TRBJ1-1
TGTGCCAGCAGTGAAGGGACAGGGAGGAGACAAGCTTTCTTT
CASSEGTGRRQAFF
>TRBV7-2|.|15|TRBD1|TRBJ2-5
TGTGCCAGCAGCCCCCCGGGACAGATATTTCGGTCCCAGTACTTC
CASSPPGQIFRSQYF
>TRBV14|.|18|TRBD1|TRBJ2-1
TGTGCCAGCAGACCATTACCGGGACAGGGCGAGAAATACAATGAGCAGTTCTTC
CASRPLPGQGEKYNEQFF
>TRBV5-6|.|17|.|TRBJ1-2
TGTGCCAGCAGCTTGGGGTCCAACAGGGCCTCTAACTATGGCTACACCTTC
CASSLGSNRASNYGYTF
>TRBV4-2|.|15|.|TRBJ1-2
TGTGCCAGCAGCCAAGGGACCCTAGAGGGATATGGCTACACCTTC
CASSQGTLEGYGYTF
>TRBV2|.|13|TRBD2|TRBJ2-3
TGTGCCAGCAGTGGGACGGGAGGGGATACGCAGTATTTT
CASSGTGGDTQYF
>TRBV28|.|14|TRBD2|TRBJ2-7
TGTGCCAGCAGTATCCAGACTAGCCAAGGCAAGCAGTACTTC
CASSIQTSQGKQYF
>TRBV4-3|.|15|TRBD2|TRBJ2-1
TGCGCCAGCAGCCAAGAACTAGCGGGGGGTGGTGAGCAGTTCTTC
CASSQELAGGGEQFF
>TRBV6-5|.|15|TRBD1|TRBJ1-6
TGTGCCAGCGGTCCCCAGGACAGGTTCGCGTCACCCCTCCACTTT
CASGPQDRFASPLHF
>TRBV4-3|.|17|TRBD1|TRBJ2-3
TGCGCCAGCAGCCAAGATGGGGCCAGGGGGAGCACAGATACGCAGTATTTT
CASSQDGARGSTDTQYF
>TRBV7-8|once|16|TRBD2|TRBJ2-5
TGTGCCAGCAGCTTAGTGAGCGGGGGGTACCAAGAGACCCAGTACTTC
CASSLVSGGYQETQYF
>TRBV18|few|14|.|TRBJ1-5
TGTGCCAGCTCACCACAGGGGAGCAATCAGCCCCAGCATTTT
CASSPQGSNQPQHF
>TRBV9|.|15|TRBD2|TRBJ2-5
TGTGCCAGCAGCGTAGGGGGACTAGCGGAAGAGACCCAGTACTTC
CASSVGGLAEETQYF
>TRBV15|.|12|.|TRBJ1-4
TGTGCCACCAGCAGGTTCGAGGAAAAACTGTTTTTT
CATSRFEEKLFF
>TRBV7-8|.|16|.|TRBJ2-3
TGTGCCAGCAGCCCCACTTGGGGCAGGGGCACAGATACGCAGTATTTT
CASSPTWGRGTDTQYF
>TRBV5-1|few|18|TRBD1|TRBJ2-6
TGCGCCAGCAGCTCGATCGGACAGGGTTTGGGTGGGGCCAACGTCCTGACTTTC
CASSSIGQGLGGANVLTF